This T cell receptor beta chain appears in the sequencing data of a study of blood T cell repertoires in COVID-19. The V gene's germline CDR1 is SGHDN and CDR2 FVKESK. This CDR3 is built from 14 residues. V trimming: 0 bases; J trimming: 12 bases; junction bases outside the gene matches: 9. Measured with immunoSEQ multiplex PCR; TCRdb has only the in-frame clones, and not every one. Of 150,000 to 190,000 clones listed, roughly four fifths are singletons. The clonotype was recovered from a woman older than 75 with acute or convalescent COVID-19. The specimen was peripheral blood. The chain recombines TRBV14 with TRBJ2-5, with 8 positions matching TRBD2. CDR3 sequence reads: CASSQEGGLGLKYF. The CDR3 DNA follows: TGTGCCAGCAGCCAAGAGGGGGGACTAGGTCTGAAGTACTTC. Looking up the rest from reference TRBV14 and TRBJ2-5 gives the full variable domain: EAGVTQFPSHSVIEKGQTVTLRCDPISGHDNLYWYRRVMGKEIKFLLHFVKESKQDESGMPNNRFLAERTGGTYSTLKVQPAELEDSGVYFCASSQEGGLGLKYFGPGTRLLVL.